These 3 T cell receptor beta chains came from one sample sequenced in a study of cytomegalovirus exposure and HLA in healthy donors. Amplification used 60 Vbeta primers and 13 Jbeta primers. TCRdb's table, derived via immunoSEQ multiplex PCR, lists solely in-frame clones and lacks some. In the table there are some 13,000 clones, 60% to 70% of which are singletons. Material: PBMCs. Every receptor here comes from a woman aged 45-60 years in good health and CMV-seropositive.

With regard to this clone: The final CDR3 position lacks the conserved phenylalanine or tryptophan, pointing to a likely read error. The CDR3: CASRQGDHTGELFV. The CDR3 bases are TGTGCTAGTCGACAGGGGGATCACACCGGGGAGCTGTTTGTT. This chain connects TRBV7-7 to TRBJ2-2; TRBD1 matches 9 bases. This CDR3 is built from 14 residues. Germline lookup yields CDR1 SSHAT and CDR2 FNYEAQ (reference sequence).

The table lists this clone with a count of one. V and J are TRBV4-2 and TRBJ1-5; 8 positions agree with TRBD1. V lost 2 bases and J lost 6; bases outside the gene matches: 6. The germline CDR1 and CDR2 sequences are LGHNA and YNFKEQ. This CDR3 has 15 amino acids. The CDR3 is CASSQQGAVGQPQHF. The CDR3 DNA is TGTGCCAGCAGCCAACAGGGGGCGGTAGGTCAGCCCCAGCATTTT.

The DNA for the CDR3 is TGTGCCAGCAGCTTATACAGGAACACTGAAGCTTTCTTT. This gives the protein CASSLYRNTEAFF. V gene TRBV11-3 combines with J gene TRBJ1-1, with D uncertain. V shed 2 bases and J shed 1 base, with 5 bases lying between them. This CDR3 is built from 13 residues. Looked up from germline, CDR1 is SGHNT and CDR2 is YENEEA. The full variable domain, rest sourced from reference TRBV11-3 and TRBJ1-1, is EAGVVQSPRYKIIEKKQPVAFWCNPISGHNTLYWYLQNLGQGPELLIRYENEEAVDDSQLPKDRFSAERLKGVDSTLKIQPAELGDSAVYLCASSLYRNTEAFFGQGTRLTVV.